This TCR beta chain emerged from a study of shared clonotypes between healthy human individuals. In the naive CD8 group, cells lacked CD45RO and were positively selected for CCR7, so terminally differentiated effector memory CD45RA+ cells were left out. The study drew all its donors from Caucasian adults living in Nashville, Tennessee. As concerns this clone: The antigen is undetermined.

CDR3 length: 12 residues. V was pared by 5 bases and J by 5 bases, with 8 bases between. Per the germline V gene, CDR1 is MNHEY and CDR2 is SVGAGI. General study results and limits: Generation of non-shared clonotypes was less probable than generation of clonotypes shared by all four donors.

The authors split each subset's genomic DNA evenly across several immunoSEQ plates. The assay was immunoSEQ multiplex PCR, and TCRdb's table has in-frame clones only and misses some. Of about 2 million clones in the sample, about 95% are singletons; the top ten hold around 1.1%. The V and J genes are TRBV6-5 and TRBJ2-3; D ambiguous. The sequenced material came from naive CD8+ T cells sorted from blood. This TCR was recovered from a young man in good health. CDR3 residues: CASSVLLDTQYF. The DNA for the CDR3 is TGTGCCAGCAGTGTACTATTAGATACGCAGTATTTT.